A single sample gave rise to the 30 T cell receptor beta chains below, sequenced in a study of blood T cell repertoires in COVID-19. Only in-frame clones appear in the TCRdb table, and some are missing; sequencing was by immunoSEQ multiplex PCR. The repertoire has 60,000 to 75,000 clones, roughly 86% of them found once; the top ten carry roughly 3.9%. Specimen: peripheral blood. These receptors originate from a man aged 70-80 years with active COVID-19.

This clone was observed a handful of times. V usage is TRBV13 and J usage is TRBJ2-1, with 9 positions matching TRBD2. The V gene's germline CDR1 is PRHDT and CDR2 FYEKMQ (reference sequence). V lost 8 bases, J lost 11 bases, and 16 bases stayed unmatched. The length of the CDR3 is 15 residues. As DNA, the CDR3 is TGTGCCAGCCAACTAGAGCGGGAGGACGGTGCGAAGCAGTTCTTC. This translates into CASQLEREDGAKQFF.

The rearrangement links TRBV7-2 to TRBJ2-7; D is perhaps TRBD1 (5 bases). V lost 0 bases and J lost 6, with 15 bases in between. The germline V gene encodes CDR1 SGHTA and CDR2 FQGNSA. The CDR3 has 15 residues. The CDR3 loop reads CASSLAGRVAPEQYF. CDR3 DNA sequence: TGTGCCAGCAGCTTAGCCGGCAGGGTGGCGCCCGAGCAGTACTTC.

The V gene is TRBV21-1, the J gene TRBJ2-7; no DNA check was done on the table's D call, TRBD1. TRBV21-1 is a documented pseudogene. The CDR3 is 15 residues long. In nucleotides, the CDR3 is TGTGCCAGCAGCAGGCGACAGGGTGGATCCTACGAGCAGTACTTC. Amino acids: CASSRRQGGSYEQYF.

Only one count was recorded for this clone. This chain connects TRBV4-2 to TRBJ2-6; D call uncertain. The germline gives CDR1 LGHNA, CDR2 YNFKEQ. This CDR3 comprises 13 residues. V lost 4 bases and J 2 bases, leaving 3 bases between the germline ends. The CDR3 here is CASSPAGANVLTF. The CDR3 coding sequence is TGTGCCAGCAGCCCAGCTGGGGCCAACGTCCTGACTTTC.

This chain connects TRBV11-3 to TRBJ2-1; perhaps TRBD2 as D (6 bases). This CDR3 spans 12 amino acids. V lost 8 bases to trimming and J lost 12 bases, with 17 bases between them. Germline V lookup: CDR1 SGHNT, CDR2 YENEEA. CDR3 amino acids: CASHRGSGGQFF. The DNA for the CDR3 is TGTGCCAGCCACCGGGGGTCCGGGGGGCAGTTCTTC.

This clone was seen only once. The chain combines TRBV4-1 with TRBJ2-5; TRBD2 agrees at 8 bases. The CDR3 consists of 16 residues. V trimming: 0 bases; J trimming: 5 bases; junction bases outside the gene matches: 8. CDR1 MGHRA and CDR2 YSYEKL come from the germline V gene. This CDR3 reads CASSQDPGGVRETQYF. In nucleotides, the CDR3 is TGCGCCAGCAGCCAAGATCCGGGAGGGGTCCGGGAGACCCAGTACTTC.

The chain has TRBV30 and TRBJ2-7; maybe TRBD1 (5 bases). Germline V gene lookup returns CDR1 GTSNPN and CDR2 SVGIG (reference sequence). This CDR3 has 13 residues. With 4 bases removed from V and 4 bases from J, the gap between germline ends came to 14 bases. CDR3 region: CAWMSGRAYEQYF. The DNA of the CDR3 is TGTGCCTGGATGAGTGGCAGGGCGTACGAGCAGTACTTC.

This clone was seen only once. CDR3 sequence reads: CASSPLGAGVETQYF. The CDR3 DNA sequence: TGTGCCAGCTCACCACTTGGGGCAGGGGTCGAGACCCAGTACTTC. The V and J genes are TRBV18 and TRBJ2-5, with TRBD1 as a possible D gene (6 bases). Trimming removed 1 base from V and 5 bases from J, with 14 bases in between. CDR1 and CDR2 (germline): KGHSH, LQKENI. This CDR3 contains 15 residues.

The chain combines TRBV29-1 with TRBJ2-7; D is ambiguous. V was cut by 0 bases and J by 0 bases, with 18 bases left in between. The CDR3 length is 17 residues. CDR1 is SQVTM and CDR2 is ANQGSEA in the germline V gene. The CDR3 reads CSVEEPTVGASSYEQYF. The CDR3, as DNA: TGCAGCGTTGAAGAACCTACGGTGGGCGCCAGCTCCTACGAGCAGTACTTC.

The J gene is TRBJ2-2, the V gene TRBV5-1; D not certain. The CDR3 is 15 residues long. CDR1 SGHRS and CDR2 YFSETQ come from the germline V gene. The ends were cut back, 0 bases at V and 6 bases at J, with 12 bases in the middle. CDR3 amino acids: CASSLGGHNSGELFF. The CDR3 DNA is TGCGCCAGCAGCTTGGGCGGCCACAACTCCGGGGAGCTGTTTTTT.

The CDR3 DNA sequence: TGTGCCAGCTCACCACTAGGGACAGGGGTCCCCTACGAGCAGTACTTC. Protein sequence: CASSPLGTGVPYEQYF. The V call is TRBV18, the J call TRBJ2-7; 10 bases match TRBD1. Germline trimming cut 1 base from V and 2 bases from J; bases unmatched to any gene: 5. The germline V gene encodes CDR1 KGHSH and CDR2 LQKENI. The CDR3 runs to 16 residues. The full variable domain, rest sourced from reference TRBV18 and TRBJ2-7, is NAGVMQNPRHLVRRRGQEARLRCSPMKGHSHVYWYRQLPEEGLKFMVYLQKENIIDESGMPKERFSAEFPKEGPSILRIQQVVRGDSAAYFCASSPLGTGVPYEQYFGPGTRLTVT.

V gene TRBV24-1 combines with J gene TRBJ2-5; 8 bases are shared with TRBD1. In germline, CDR1 is KGHDR, CDR2 SFDVKD. This CDR3 is built from 17 residues. Trimming took 3 bases from V and 0 from J; bases not matched to a gene: 8. As DNA, the CDR3 is TGTGCCACCAGTGATGGGGGGACAGGACGGTACCAAGAGACCCAGTACTTC. Protein: CATSDGGTGRYQETQYF.

DNA for the CDR3: TGTGCCAGCAGGACGACAGGAGCAAACTATGGCTACACCTTC. Protein product: CASRTTGANYGYTF. V usage is TRBV6-5 and J usage is TRBJ1-2; D perhaps matches TRBD1 (6 bases). The CDR3 totals 14 residues. Germline CDR1 MNHEY, CDR2 SVGAGI. Trimming stripped 6 bases from V and 2 bases from J, with 13 bases between.

The V gene is TRBV2, the J gene TRBJ1-1, with D uncertain. Germline lookup yields CDR1 SNHLY and CDR2 FYNNEI. The CDR3 length is 13 residues. Between the trimmed V and J ends, which lost 7 bases and 9 bases, there was a span of 18 bases. CDR3 in DNA: TGTGCCAGCACCTTATTGCCGGAGGGCAAAGCTTTCTTT. Its translation is CASTLLPEGKAFF. Combining the CDR3 with reference TRBV2 and TRBJ1-1 gives the whole variable domain EPEVTQTPSHQVTQMGQEVILRCVPISNHLYFYWYRQILGQKVEFLVSFYNNEISEKSEIFDDQFSVERPDGSNFTLKIRSTKLEDSAMYFCASTLLPEGKAFFGQGTRLTVV.

The chain has TRBV3-1 (or the pseudogene TRBV3-2) and TRBJ2-7; D ambiguous. This CDR3 is 12 amino acids long. Looked up from germline, CDR1 is LGHDT and CDR2 is YNNKEL (reference sequence). Between the trimmed V and J ends, which lost 3 bases and 3 bases, there was a span of 6 bases. The CDR3 nucleotides read TGTGCCAGCAGCCACCCGGGCTACGAGCAGTACTTC. As protein: CASSHPGYEQYF.

This clone was counted once. The rearrangement links TRBV9 to TRBJ2-3; 7 nucleotides align to TRBD1. With 0 bases clipped from V and 4 bases from J, the junction kept 8 bases outside the gene matches. The CDR3 totals 16 residues. Germline values: CDR1 SGDLS, CDR2 YYNGEE. The CDR3 loop reads CASSVGGTARADTQYF. The CDR3 region has the DNA TGTGCCAGCAGCGTAGGGGGGACAGCTCGGGCAGATACGCAGTATTTT.

This clone was detected only a few times. This rearrangement joins TRBV30 to TRBJ2-3, with 7 positions matching TRBD2. This CDR3 contains 16 residues. CDR1 GTSNPN and CDR2 SVGIG come from the germline V gene (reference sequence). Trimming cost V 0 bases and J 2 bases; bases outside gene matches: 8. CDR3 coding DNA: TGTGCCTGGAGTGTGAGTGGTAGCGGGCCCACAGATACGCAGTATTTT. Residues: CAWSVSGSGPTDTQYF.

The rearrangement links TRBV10-3 to TRBJ2-5; D uncertain. V was trimmed by 3 bases and J by 1 base, leaving 3 bases between them. CDR3 length: 12 residues. From germline, CDR1 is ENHRY and CDR2 SYGVKD. The CDR3 DNA reads TGTGCCATCAGTGAACTCCAAGAGACCCAGTACTTC. Encoded protein: CAISELQETQYF.

This clone appeared once. V is TRBV24-1 and J is TRBJ2-1; D is possibly TRBD2 (7 bases). V was shortened by 4 bases and J by 9 bases, with 18 bases between the two germline ends. CDR1 KGHDR and CDR2 SFDVKD come from the germline V gene. The length of the CDR3 is 15 residues. CDR3 loop: CATSELAEEGGEQFF. The CDR3 bases are TGTGCCACCAGTGAGCTAGCGGAGGAGGGGGGTGAGCAGTTCTTC.

V is TRBV5-1 and J is TRBJ2-1; tentative D call: TRBD2 (6 bases). The V end was cut by 0 bases, the J end by 8 bases, with 12 bases between. CDR3 length: 14 residues. The V gene's germline CDR1 is SGHRS and CDR2 YFSETQ. The CDR3 is CASSLAAPSDEQFF. The CDR3 DNA reads as TGCGCCAGCAGCTTGGCCGCCCCTAGCGATGAGCAGTTCTTC.

There are a few counts of this clone. The CDR3 reads CASNKPTDSMNTEAFF. Written as DNA, the CDR3 is TGTGCCAGCAATAAACCCACTGACAGCATGAACACTGAAGCTTTCTTT. The genes are TRBV5-5 and TRBJ1-1, with D maybe TRBD1 (5 bases). Germline V lookup: CDR1 SGHKS, CDR2 YYEKEE (reference sequence). The CDR3 extends over 16 amino acids. V lost 6 bases and J lost 0, with 18 bases in between. Supplemented by reference TRBV5-5 and TRBJ1-1, the full variable domain reads DAGVTQSPTHLIKTRGQQVTLRCSPISGHKSVSWYQQVLGQGPQFIFQYYEKEERGRGNFPDRFSARQFPNYSSELNVNALLLGDSALYLCASNKPTDSMNTEAFFGQGTRLTVV.

Note on this clone: One junction end does not reproduce the germline sequence, and a read error may be involved. The J gene is TRBJ2-5, the V gene TRBV7-7, with 7 nucleotides matching TRBD1. Germline lookup yields CDR1 SSHAT and CDR2 FNYEAQ (reference sequence). The CDR3 is 16 residues long. Here the CDR3 DNA reads TGTGCTAGCAGCTTAGCCCCCCCAGGGGGTGTGGAGACCCAGTACTTC. Its protein product is CASSLAPPGGVETQYF.

V is TRBV28 and J is TRBJ2-2; possible D gene TRBD2, 6 bases. CDR3 length: 15 residues. Deletions cut 3 bases from V and 5 bases from J, with 13 bases between. Germline loops: CDR1 MDHEN, CDR2 SYDVKM. The DNA for the CDR3 is TGTGCCAGCAGTTTCGGAGGGTTGGTAACCGGGGAGCTGTTTTTT. Translation gives CASSFGGLVTGELFF.

The chain has TRBV28 and TRBJ2-1; 13 nucleotides line up with TRBD2. The V gene's germline CDR1 is MDHEN and CDR2 SYDVKM. Trimming removed 5 bases from V and 5 bases from J; junction bases left unmatched: 3. CDR3 length equals 15 residues. CDR3 loop: CASSPGLAGDNEQFF. The CDR3 DNA reads TGTGCCAGCAGTCCCGGACTAGCGGGGGACAATGAGCAGTTCTTC.

This clone was detected once. V usage is TRBV5-5 and J usage is TRBJ2-7; 7 positions agree with TRBD2. The CDR3 is 14 amino acids. CDR1 and CDR2 from the germline V gene are SGHKS and YYEKEE (reference sequence). V lost 0 bases to trimming and J lost 0 bases; unmatched junction nucleotides: 0. CDR3 sequence reads: CASSLGLASYEQYF. The CDR3 DNA is TGTGCCAGCAGCTTGGGACTAGCCTCCTACGAGCAGTACTTC.

The chain joins TRBV28 to TRBJ2-7, with a possible D match to TRBD2 (7 bases). This CDR3 spans 13 amino acids. Germline V gives CDR1 MDHEN, CDR2 SYDVKM. V lost 7 bases and J lost 5, with 15 bases in between. The CDR3 reads CASTDPGGHEQYF. As DNA, the CDR3 is TGTGCCAGCACCGATCCGGGGGGCCACGAGCAGTACTTC.

The rearrangement links TRBV11-2 to TRBJ2-1; 7 nucleotides agree with TRBD2. V dropped 1 base and J dropped 5; count of bases not matched to a gene: 5. CDR1 and CDR2 (germline): SGHAT, FQNNGV. The CDR3 consists of 15 residues. In DNA form, the CDR3 reads TGTGCCAGCAGCTTAGTGGGCGGGAGCCACAATGAGCAGTTCTTC. Amino acids: CASSLVGGSHNEQFF.

The chain is built from TRBV19 and TRBJ2-7; 16 nucleotides agree with TRBD2. This CDR3 comprises 17 residues. With 5 bases clipped from V and 2 bases from J, the junction kept 6 bases outside the gene matches. Germline CDR1 LNHDA, CDR2 SQIVND (reference sequence). The CDR3 DNA follows: TGTGCCAGTAGTCTGGGGACTAGCGGGAGGGCCGCCTACGAGCAGTACTTC. Translated: CASSLGTSGRAAYEQYF.

Written as DNA, the CDR3 is TGTGCCTGGAGTGTCCTAGGGGCCGGGGGTGTGGAGCAGTTCTTC. It specifies CAWSVLGAGGVEQFF. The rearrangement links TRBV30 to TRBJ2-1, with D tentatively TRBD2 (6 bases). Trimming took 0 bases from V and 10 from J, leaving 19 bases between them. CDR1 is GTSNPN, CDR2 SVGIG, per germline (reference sequence). This CDR3 has 15 amino acids.

This clone was detected only once. The J gene is TRBJ2-1, the V gene TRBV19, with TRBD2 matching 8 bases. The germline V gene encodes CDR1 LNHDA and CDR2 SQIVND (reference sequence). CDR3 size: 18 residues. The J segment lost 5 bases and the V segment lost 3 bases, leaving 15 bases of the junction unmatched. CDR3 bases: TGTGCCAGTAGTATCACTAGCGGCGACTTTACTACTCACAATGAGCAGTTCTTC. Protein product: CASSITSGDFTTHNEQFF.